The 25 T cell receptor beta chains listed next were all sequenced from one sample in a study of shared clonotypes between healthy human individuals. This table comes from immunoSEQ multiplex PCR, and its TCRdb copy is limited to in-frame clones, with some not included. The repertoire includes around 2.1 million clones, under 95% of them detected once, and roughly 1.8% sits in the top ten. CD45RO-negative, CCR7-selected cells formed the naive CD8 fraction, which excluded terminally differentiated effector memory CD45RA+ cells. Sequencing was done on a sample of naive CD8+ T cells from PBMCs. All receptors come from a man aged 18 to 29 in good health. Some clones in this sample may be carry-over from other donors' samples.

The chain recombines TRBV6-1 with TRBJ2-7; D not certain. CDR1 is MNHNS, CDR2 SASEGT, per germline. The CDR3 sequence is 15 residues long. The V and J ends lost 2 bases and 3 bases respectively, with 14 bases between them. CDR3 sequence: CASSEPRNFYYEQYF. The CDR3 DNA is TGTGCCAGCAGTGAACCGCGGAACTTCTACTACGAGCAGTACTTC.

V is TRBV27 and J is TRBJ2-1, with 14 bases that match TRBD2. Germline CDR1 is MNHEY and CDR2 is SMNVEV (reference sequence). V dropped 4 bases and J dropped 4; count of bases not matched to a gene: 9. This CDR3 is 18 amino acids long. As DNA, the CDR3 is TGTGCCAGCAGTTCCCTGACTAGCGGGAGGGGGGATTACAATGAGCAGTTCTTC. The encoded protein is CASSSLTSGRGDYNEQFF.

V and J are TRBV7-2 and TRBJ1-2; the D gene is possibly TRBD1 (6 bases). The CDR3 runs 15 residues. Between the trimmed V and J ends, which lost 5 bases and 8 bases, there was a span of 21 bases. CDR1 SGHTA and CDR2 FQGNSA come from the germline V gene. DNA for the CDR3: TGTGCCAGCAGCGCAGACCTCCGGGACACCACCGGCTACACCTTC. Translation: CASSADLRDTTGYTF.

The chain carries TRBV27 and TRBJ1-3; D unresolved. Looked up from germline, CDR1 is MNHEY and CDR2 is SMNVEV (reference sequence). The CDR3 has 15 amino acids. The V end was cut by 3 bases, the J end by 4 bases, with 13 bases between. CDR3 loop: CASSFGQTQGNTIYF. The CDR3 DNA follows: TGTGCCAGCAGTTTCGGCCAGACACAAGGAAACACCATATATTTT.

This sequence joins TRBV28 and TRBJ2-7; 7 bases agree with TRBD2. The germline V gene encodes CDR1 MDHEN and CDR2 SYDVKM. The CDR3 runs 15 residues. Trimming took 6 bases from V and 0 from J; bases not matched to a gene: 8. CDR3 nucleotides: TGTGCCAGCAGGGGGGGGTGGAGAGACTCCTACGAGCAGTACTTC. This gives the protein CASRGGWRDSYEQYF.

J is TRBJ2-2 and V is TRBV4-3, with 11 nucleotides matching TRBD2. After removal of 2 bases from V and 2 bases from J, the junction contained 1 base not matched to a gene. The CDR3 has 16 residues. CDR1 and CDR2 (germline): LGHNA, YSLEER. This CDR3 is CASSQLAGGNTGELFF. The CDR3 bases are TGCGCCAGCAGCCAACTAGCGGGAGGAAACACCGGGGAGCTGTTTTTT.

V is TRBV27 and J is TRBJ2-7; perhaps TRBD1 as D (6 bases). In germline, CDR1 is MNHEY, CDR2 SMNVEV (reference sequence). V gave up 6 bases and J gave up 3 bases, with 18 bases separating them. The CDR3 runs to 15 residues. The CDR3 protein is CASRSYRDKDYEQYF. CDR3 in DNA: TGTGCCAGCAGGAGTTACCGGGACAAAGACTACGAGCAGTACTTC.

This clone was picked up one time. CDR3 in amino acids: CASSLVAGFGEQFF. The CDR3 DNA is TGTGCCAGCAGCTTAGTAGCGGGATTCGGTGAGCAGTTCTTC. This chain links TRBV7-6 with TRBJ2-1; 8 positions match TRBD2. The junction had 5 bases not matched to a gene; V was cut back by 1 base and J by 9 bases. The CDR3 contains 14 residues. Germline V gene data show CDR1 as SGHVS and CDR2 as FNYEAQ.

A remark on this clone: Other DNA variants within this sample encode the same CDR3. V usage is TRBV28 and J usage is TRBJ1-5; D remains ambiguous. CDR3 length: 13 amino acids. V was pared by 5 bases and J by 3 bases, with 8 bases between. CDR1 MDHEN and CDR2 SYDVKM come from the germline V gene. The CDR3, as DNA: TGTGCCAGCAGTCTACTCCCCAATCAGCCCCAGCATTTT. Protein product: CASSLLPNQPQHF.

Comments on this clone: A much larger clone differs by one base, so this may be a read error. The rearrangement uses TRBV7-2 and TRBJ2-7, with a weak D call TRBD1 (5 bases). From germline, CDR1 is SGHTA and CDR2 FQGNSA. Trimming stripped 2 bases from V and 6 bases from J, with 5 bases between. The CDR3 extends over 11 amino acids. CDR3 bases: TGTGCCAGCAGCTTAAGGGGCGAGCAGTACTTC. It codes for CASSLRGEQYF.

This sequence joins TRBV9 and TRBJ2-1, with D perhaps matching TRBD1 or TRBD2 (5 bases each). This CDR3 spans 15 amino acids. With 2 bases removed from V and 6 bases from J, the gap between germline ends came to 15 bases. CDR1 and CDR2 (germline): SGDLS, YYNGEE. Written as DNA, the CDR3 is TGTGCCAGCAGCGTGGCGGGCAGCAGGGCCAATGAGCAGTTCTTC. As protein: CASSVAGSRANEQFF.

As to this clone: Other DNA sequences in this specimen translate into the identical CDR3. The chain has TRBV5-1 and TRBJ2-3; no definite D call. Looked up from germline, CDR1 is SGHRS and CDR2 is YFSETQ. V was clipped by 2 bases and J by 1 base, with 5 bases between them. The CDR3 has 13 amino acids. The CDR3 nucleotides read TGCGCCAGCAGCTTATGGGGCACAGATACGCAGTATTTT. It is translated as CASSLWGTDTQYF.

The chain combines TRBV4-3 with TRBJ1-1, with 7 bases lining up with TRBD1. From germline, CDR1 is LGHNA and CDR2 YSLEER. The CDR3 covers 15 residues. The ends lost 0 bases at V and 3 bases at J; junction bases unmatched: 4. For the CDR3, the DNA is TGCGCCAGCAGCCAAGAGGGACAGTGGGACACTGAAGCTTTCTTT. Residues: CASSQEGQWDTEAFF.

The V and J genes are TRBV6-6 and TRBJ1-5, with D maybe TRBD1 (6 bases). The germline V gene has CDR1 MNHNY and CDR2 SVGAGI (reference sequence). This CDR3 is built from 13 residues. The germline V and J ends were trimmed by 5 bases and 3 bases, with 8 bases remaining between them. CDR3 DNA sequence: TGTGCCAGCAGTACAGGGTTCAATCAGCCCCAGCATTTT. Its translation: CASSTGFNQPQHF.

The chain joins TRBV7-8 to TRBJ1-1; D is undetermined. The germline V gene encodes CDR1 SGHVS and CDR2 FQNEAQ. Trimming stripped 2 bases from V and 5 bases from J, with 6 bases between. The CDR3 is 12 amino acids. As DNA, the CDR3 is TGTGCCAGCAGCTTAAAATTGACTGAAGCTTTCTTT. This codes for CASSLKLTEAFF.

The chain uses TRBV7-2 and TRBJ1-5; 10 positions agree with TRBD1. The germline gives CDR1 SGHTA, CDR2 FQGNSA. There are 18 residues in the CDR3. V lost 5 bases to trimming and J lost 3 bases; unmatched junction nucleotides: 13. CDR3 in amino acids: CASSGGTGVTPHNQPQHF. The CDR3 DNA follows: TGTGCCAGCAGCGGTGGGACAGGGGTGACCCCCCACAATCAGCCCCAGCATTTT.

This chain uses TRBV27 with TRBJ1-2; no definite D call. V was clipped by 8 bases and J by 0 bases, with 13 bases between them. The CDR3 contains 14 residues. CDR1 is MNHEY and CDR2 is SMNVEV in the germline V gene (reference sequence). CDR3 region: CASGYRWANYGYTF. The CDR3 nucleotides read TGTGCCAGCGGGTATAGGTGGGCTAACTATGGCTACACCTTC.

The V call is TRBV7-9, the J call TRBJ2-5; possible D gene TRBD1, 5 bases. Germline V gives CDR1 SEHNR, CDR2 FQNEAQ (reference sequence). The CDR3 has 15 amino acids. Trimming stripped 1 base from V and 2 bases from J, with 11 bases between. In nucleotides, the CDR3 is TGTGCCAGCAGCTTAGGGGCAGGGAATCAAGAGACCCAGTACTTC. Protein sequence: CASSLGAGNQETQYF.

The chain has TRBV11-2 and TRBJ2-7, with TRBD2 matching 9 bases. The CDR3 is 18 amino acids. Trimming cost V 3 bases and J 3 bases; bases outside gene matches: 15. CDR1 SGHAT and CDR2 FQNNGV come from the germline V gene. The CDR3: CASSLTPPTGLAFYEQYF. CDR3 in DNA: TGTGCCAGCAGCTTGACCCCTCCCACGGGACTAGCCTTCTACGAGCAGTACTTC.

The V gene is TRBV10-3, the J gene TRBJ2-5; the D call may be TRBD1 or TRBD2 (5 bases each). CDR3 size: 15 residues. Between the trimmed V and J ends, which lost 0 bases and 5 bases, there was a span of 13 bases. Looked up from germline, CDR1 is ENHRY and CDR2 is SYGVKD. CDR3 in DNA: TGTGCCATCAGTGAGTCTATAGGGACGGTGGAGACCCAGTACTTC. Its translation: CAISESIGTVETQYF.

This clone has only one observation. This chain joins TRBV27 and TRBJ1-2; D ambiguous. The CDR3 is 13 amino acids. V was pared by 4 bases and J by 8 bases, with 14 bases between. The germline V gene encodes CDR1 MNHEY and CDR2 SMNVEV (reference sequence). CDR3 bases: TGTGCCAGCAGTTCGATACAAGACGGCGGCTACACCTTC. Translation: CASSSIQDGGYTF.

The V call is TRBV6-5, the J call TRBJ1-2; tentatively, D is TRBD1 (5 bases). This CDR3 has 14 residues. The ends were cut back, 6 bases at V and 2 bases at J, with 13 bases in the middle. The germline V gene encodes CDR1 MNHEY and CDR2 SVGAGI. The CDR3: CASSQSGGNYGYTF. DNA of the CDR3: TGTGCCAGCAGCCAATCCGGGGGGAACTATGGCTACACCTTC.

The chain links TRBV27 to TRBJ2-3; TRBD1 agrees at 9 bases. Germline assignment: CDR1 MNHEY and CDR2 SMNVEV (reference sequence). The CDR3 runs to 19 residues. V lost 7 bases, J lost 2 bases, and 19 bases stayed unmatched. The DNA for the CDR3 is TGTGCCAGCAAAGCGGTTCTGGGACAGGGTCCCCCCTACACAGATACGCAGTATTTT. It codes for CASKAVLGQGPPYTDTQYF.

The chain joins TRBV27 to TRBJ2-7, with D maybe TRBD2 (5 bases). Germline V CDR1 and CDR2: MNHEY, SMNVEV (reference sequence). The CDR3 spans 15 residues. The V gene lost 7 bases and the J gene lost 0 bases, with 16 bases spanning the gap. The CDR3 bases are TGTGCCAGCACGGCGGGCAGAGACCTCTCCTACGAGCAGTACTTC. It yields the protein CASTAGRDLSYEQYF.

The chain links TRBV5-6 to TRBJ1-1; D remains unclear. Germline CDR1 and CDR2: SGHDT and YYEEEE. The CDR3 is made up of 14 amino acids. V was pared by 5 bases and J by 3 bases, with 14 bases between. For the CDR3, the DNA is TGTGCCAGCAGGACAAGATCCGGGGACACTGAAGCTTTCTTT. This encodes CASRTRSGDTEAFF.